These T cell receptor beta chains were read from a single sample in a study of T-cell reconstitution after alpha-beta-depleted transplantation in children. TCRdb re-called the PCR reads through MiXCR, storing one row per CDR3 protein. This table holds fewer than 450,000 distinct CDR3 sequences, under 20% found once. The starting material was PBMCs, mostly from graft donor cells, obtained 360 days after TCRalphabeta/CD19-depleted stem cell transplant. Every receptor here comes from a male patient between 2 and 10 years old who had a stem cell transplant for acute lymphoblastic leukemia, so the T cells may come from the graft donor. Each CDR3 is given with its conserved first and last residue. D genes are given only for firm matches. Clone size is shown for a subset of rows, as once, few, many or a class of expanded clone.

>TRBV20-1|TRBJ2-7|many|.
TGCAGTGCTCGACCCTTAAGGGGGAACTACGAGCAGTACTTC
CSARPLRGNYEQYF
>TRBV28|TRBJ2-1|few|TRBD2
TGTGCCAGCAGCTCCTTTAGCGGGAGGGCCTCCTACAATGAGCAGTTCTTC
CASSSFSGRASYNEQFF
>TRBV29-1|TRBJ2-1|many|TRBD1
TGCAGCGTTTCTAAGTTAACAGGGGGCGTGAGGGATGAGCAGTTCTTC
CSVSKLTGGVRDEQFF
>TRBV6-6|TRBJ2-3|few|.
TGTGCCAGCAGTGTTGAGGTGGCGCAGTATTTT
CASSVEVAQYF
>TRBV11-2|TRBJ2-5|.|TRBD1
TGTGCCAGCAGCCGTCCCGGGACAGGGACAGAGACCCAGTACTTC
CASSRPGTGTETQYF
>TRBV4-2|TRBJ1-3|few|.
TGTGCCAGCAGCCAACTCTCCAGGGGTGTCGGAAACACCATATATTTT
CASSQLSRGVGNTIYF
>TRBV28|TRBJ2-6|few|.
TGTGCCAGCAGTGCTCCAGGGGCTGGGGCCAACGTCCTGACTTTC
CASSAPGAGANVLTF
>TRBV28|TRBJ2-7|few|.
TGTGCCAGCAGTTTCTTCGGACGGGCCTACGAGCAGTACTTC
CASSFFGRAYEQYF
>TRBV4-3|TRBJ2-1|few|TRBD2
TGCGCCAGCAGCCAAGATGGAAATAGCGGGCTTGGGCAGTTCTTC
CASSQDGNSGLGQFF
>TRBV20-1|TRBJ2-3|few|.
TGCAGTGCCCCCCGGGTCGGCTCAGATACGCAGTATTTT
CSAPRVGSDTQYF
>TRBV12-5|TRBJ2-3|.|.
TGTGCTAGTGGCTCAGGTCTAACAGGGGATACGCAGTATTTT
CASGSGLTGDTQYF
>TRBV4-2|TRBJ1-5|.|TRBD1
TGTGCCAGCAGCCCCCGTGGGACAGGGGGTCTGGTTAGCAATCAGCCCCAGCATTTT
CASSPRGTGGLVSNQPQHF
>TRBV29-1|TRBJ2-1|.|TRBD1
TGCAGCGTTGCCGACAGGGGTACGTTCAATGAGCAGTTCTTC
CSVADRGTFNEQFF
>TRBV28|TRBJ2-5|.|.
TGTGCCAGCAATCGGGGACAGACCCAGTACTTC
CASNRGQTQYF
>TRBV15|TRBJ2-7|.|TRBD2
TGTGCCACCAGCAGAGATGGTGCGGGAGTCTACGAGCAGTACTTC
CATSRDGAGVYEQYF
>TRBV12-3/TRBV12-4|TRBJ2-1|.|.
TGTGCCAGCAGTCTTTGGGTCCTCCACTCCTACAATGAGCAGTTCTTC
CASSLWVLHSYNEQFF
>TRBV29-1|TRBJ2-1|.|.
TGCAGCGCCCGCCGGGGAGGAGGAGGAAACAATGAGCAGTTCTTC
CSARRGGGGNNEQFF
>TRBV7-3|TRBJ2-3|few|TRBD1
TGTGCCAGCGCCAGGGGGAACACAGATACGCAGTATTTT
CASARGNTDTQYF
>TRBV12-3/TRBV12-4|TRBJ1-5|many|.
TGTGCCAGCAGAAATTACGGGACGGGGGAATCGCCCCAGCATTTT
CASRNYGTGESPQHF
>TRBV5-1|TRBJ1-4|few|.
TGCGCCAGCAGAGACACAACTAATGAAAAACTGTTTTTT
CASRDTTNEKLFF
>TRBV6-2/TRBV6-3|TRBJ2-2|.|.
TGTGCCAGCAGTTACGCGGAGATGGGGGTCGGGGAGCTGTTTTTT
CASSYAEMGVGELFF
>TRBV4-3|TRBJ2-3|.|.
TGCGCCAGCAGCCAAGACCCAGCCCCAGATACGCAGTATTTT
CASSQDPAPDTQYF
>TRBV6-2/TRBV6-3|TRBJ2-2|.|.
TGTGCCAGCAGGCGACCTACAGCTCCAACCGGGACGCACACCGGGGAGCTGTTTTTT
CASRRPTAPTGTHTGELFF
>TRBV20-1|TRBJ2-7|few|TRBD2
TGCAGTGCTAGGGGAATTAGCGGGAGTCTCTACGAGCAGTACTTC
CSARGISGSLYEQYF
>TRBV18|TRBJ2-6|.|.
TGTGCCAGCTCACCGGGGGCCTCTGGGGCCAACGTCCTGACTTTC
CASSPGASGANVLTF
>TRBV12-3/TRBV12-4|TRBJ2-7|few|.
TGTGCCAGCCGGCGGGGCGACAGGACGGTAACCTACGAGCAGTACTTC
CASRRGDRTVTYEQYF
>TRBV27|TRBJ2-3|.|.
TGTGCCAGCAACGAGGGACTCCGGCAGTATTTT
CASNEGLRQYF
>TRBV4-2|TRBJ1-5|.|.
TGTGCCAGCAGCCATGGGCTCGGAGAGGGCAATCAGCCCCAGCATTTT
CASSHGLGEGNQPQHF
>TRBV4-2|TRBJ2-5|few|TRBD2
TGTGCCAGCAGCCAAGTTCGGACTAGCGGGACAGAGACCCAGTACTTC
CASSQVRTSGTETQYF
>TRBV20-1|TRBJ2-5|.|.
TGCAGTGCTAGTTTCGTCCCCCTCAGCCGAGAGACCCAGTACTTC
CSASFVPLSRETQYF
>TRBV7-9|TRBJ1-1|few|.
TGTGCCAGCAGCTTAGTCCCGGGGGGGGCCACTGAAGCTTTCTTT
CASSLVPGGATEAFF
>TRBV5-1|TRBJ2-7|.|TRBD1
TGCGCCAGCAGCTTGGAAGGGACAGAGAATCCCTACGAGCAGTACTTC
CASSLEGTENPYEQYF
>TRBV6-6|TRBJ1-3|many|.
TGTGCCAGCAGTTGGGGACCCGAAAACACCATATATTTT
CASSWGPENTIYF
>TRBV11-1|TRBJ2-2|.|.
TGTGCCAGCAGCTTATTGCTCACACAAATGGGGAACACCGGGGAGCTGTTTTTT
CASSLLLTQMGNTGELFF
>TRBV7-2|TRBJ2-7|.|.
TGTGCCAGCAGCTTTTCTAGCACTGGGCACTACGAGCAGTACTTC
CASSFSSTGHYEQYF
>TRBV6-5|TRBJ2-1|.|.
TGTGCCAGCAGTTACTTGGGGGCGGGTTACAATGAGCAGTTCTTC
CASSYLGAGYNEQFF
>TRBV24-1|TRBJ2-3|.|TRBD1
TGTGCCACCAGTGATTTGCAGTTGACAGGGGCATCCACAGATACGCAGTATTTT
CATSDLQLTGASTDTQYF
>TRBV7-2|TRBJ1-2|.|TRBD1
TGTGCCAGCAACCCGACAGGGCCTAACTATGGCTACACCTTC
CASNPTGPNYGYTF
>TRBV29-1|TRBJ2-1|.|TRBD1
TGCAGCGCCCCCCGGGACAGGGACTACAATGAGCAGTTCTTC
CSAPRDRDYNEQFF
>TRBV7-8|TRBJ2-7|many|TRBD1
TGTGCCAGCAGCCACAGGGGTCCATCCTACGAGCAGTACTTC
CASSHRGPSYEQYF
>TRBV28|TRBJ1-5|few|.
TGTGCCAGCAGTTTATCCCCCTCGGGACGGAGCAATCAGCCCCAGCATTTT
CASSLSPSGRSNQPQHF
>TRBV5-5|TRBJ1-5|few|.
TGTGCCAGCAGCCTTGCGGGGCGGATTAGCAATCAGCCCCAGCATTTT
CASSLAGRISNQPQHF
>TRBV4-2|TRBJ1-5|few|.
TGTGCCAGCAGCCAAGGGTTGGTTTTAAGGGATAGACAGCCCCAGCATTTT
CASSQGLVLRDRQPQHF
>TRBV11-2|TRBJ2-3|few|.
TGTGCCAGCAGCTTAGACACGACCGACACAGATACGCAGTATTTT
CASSLDTTDTDTQYF
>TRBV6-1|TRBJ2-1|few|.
TGTGCCAGCCCACCCCTTAGCTCTAGAGGGGTTTACAATGAGCAGTTCTTC
CASPPLSSRGVYNEQFF